This is a list of T cell receptor beta chains from one sample in a study of siplizumab effects on memory and regulatory T cells. Repertoires were generated with immunoSEQ multiplex PCR, while TCRdb's copy carries only in-frame clones and drops some. In the table there are approximately 110,000 clones, 93% of which are singletons. Sequences were obtained from CD4+ T cells sorted from blood. Receptors were obtained from a human donor in good health. CDR3s include the opening cysteine and the closing phenylalanine or tryptophan. The D gene is left open where the match is weak. Some rows mark clone size as missing; the rest say once, few, many or name a class of expanded clone.

D: NA; size: NA; V: TRBV6-6; J: TRBJ2-2; CDR3: CASSYSARMNTGELFF; DNA: TGTGCCAGCAGTTACTCGGCGCGGATGAACACCGGGGAGCTGTTTTTT
D: NA; size: NA; V: TRBV6-1; J: TRBJ2-1; CDR3: CASIPGQRHNEQFF; DNA: TGTGCCAGCATCCCTGGACAGCGCCACAATGAGCAGTTCTTC
D: NA; size: NA; V: TRBV6-1; J: TRBJ2-2; CDR3: CASSPKTNTGELFF; DNA: TGTGCCAGCAGTCCAAAGACGAACACCGGGGAGCTGTTTTTT
D: NA; size: NA; V: TRBV11-1; J: TRBJ1-2; CDR3: CASNFGQTYGYTF; DNA: TGTGCCAGCAATTTTGGGCAGACCTATGGCTACACCTTC
D: NA; size: NA; V: TRBV18; J: TRBJ1-1; CDR3: CASSPQGRDTEAFF; DNA: TGTGCCAGCTCACCACAGGGCAGGGACACTGAAGCTTTCTTT
D: NA; size: NA; V: TRBV5-1; J: TRBJ1-1; CDR3: CASSLVAGVYTEAFF; DNA: TGCGCCAGCAGCTTGGTTGCAGGGGTTTACACTGAAGCTTTCTTT
D: NA; size: NA; V: TRBV5-1; J: TRBJ2-1; CDR3: CASSLGRGPYNEQFF; DNA: TGCGCCAGCAGCTTGGGCAGGGGACCCTACAATGAGCAGTTCTTC
D: TRBD1; size: NA; V: TRBV2; J: TRBJ1-1; CDR3: CASSGETGSNTEAFF; DNA: TGTGCCAGCAGTGGAGAGACAGGGTCGAACACTGAAGCTTTCTTT
D: TRBD1; size: NA; V: TRBV7-9; J: TRBJ2-5; CDR3: CASSPGTGLQTQYF; DNA: TGTGCCAGCAGCCCAGGGACAGGGTTGCAGACCCAGTACTTC
D: TRBD1; size: few; V: TRBV9; J: TRBJ2-2; CDR3: CASQTGYTGELFF; DNA: TGTGCCAGCCAGACAGGGTACACCGGGGAGCTGTTTTTT
D: NA; size: once; V: TRBV6-5; J: TRBJ1-2; CDR3: CASSPVLNYGYTF; DNA: TGTGCCAGCAGCCCCGTCCTTAACTATGGCTACACCTTC
D: NA; size: NA; V: TRBV30; J: TRBJ1-4; CDR3: CASRPQENEKLFF; DNA: TGTGCCTCCCGCCCGCAGGAAAATGAAAAACTGTTTTTT
D: TRBD1; size: NA; V: TRBV6-1; J: TRBJ2-5; CDR3: CASSDFGTVQETQYF; DNA: TGTGCCAGCAGTGACTTTGGGACAGTCCAAGAGACCCAGTACTTC
D: NA; size: NA; V: TRBV9; J: TRBJ2-5; CDR3: CASSVFGAETQYF; DNA: TGTGCCAGCAGCGTATTTGGGGCAGAGACCCAGTACTTC
D: TRBD1; size: NA; V: TRBV27; J: TRBJ2-7; CDR3: CASSLGQGIFEQYF; DNA: TGTGCCAGCAGTCTGGGACAGGGTATCTTCGAGCAGTACTTC
D: NA; size: NA; V: TRBV10-3; J: TRBJ1-2; CDR3: CAIRREGSNYGYTF; DNA: TGTGCCATCAGGAGGGAAGGGAGTAACTATGGCTACACCTTC
D: TRBD2; size: NA; V: TRBV19; J: TRBJ2-7; CDR3: CASSMMGGSYEQYF; DNA: TGTGCCAGTAGTATGATGGGAGGGAGCTACGAGCAGTACTTC
D: TRBD1; size: once; V: TRBV25-1; J: TRBJ2-7; CDR3: CASSEYPTGGSYEQYF; DNA: TGTGCCAGCAGTGAATACCCGACAGGGGGATCCTACGAGCAGTACTTC
D: NA; size: NA; V: TRBV5-4; J: TRBJ2-3; CDR3: CASSSNPGLSTDTQYF; DNA: TGTGCCAGCAGCTCGAATCCGGGGCTCAGCACAGATACGCAGTATTTT
D: TRBD2; size: NA; V: TRBV7-3; J: TRBJ2-1; CDR3: CASSPGLAGNEQFF; DNA: TGTGCCAGCAGCCCGGGACTAGCGGGCAATGAGCAGTTCTTC
D: TRBD1; size: NA; V: TRBV5-1; J: TRBJ1-5; CDR3: CASRLDRDQPQHF; DNA: TGCGCCAGCAGGTTGGACAGGGATCAGCCCCAGCATTTT
D: TRBD1; size: once; V: TRBV5-6; J: TRBJ1-3; CDR3: CASSYRTGTLSGNTIYF; DNA: TGTGCCAGCAGCTATAGGACAGGGACCCTCTCTGGAAACACCATATATTTT
D: TRBD2; size: NA; V: TRBV29-1; J: TRBJ2-3; CDR3: CSVGLAGGVDTQYF; DNA: TGCAGCGTTGGACTTGCGGGAGGGGTAGATACGCAGTATTTT
D: NA; size: NA; V: TRBV7-6; J: TRBJ2-2; CDR3: CASSLVGDTGELFF; DNA: TGTGCCAGCAGCTTAGTGGGAGACACCGGGGAGCTGTTTTTT
D: NA; size: NA; V: TRBV25-1; J: TRBJ1-2; CDR3: CASSESGNNYGYTF; DNA: TGTGCCAGCAGTGAGTCAGGGAATAACTATGGCTACACCTTC
D: NA; size: NA; V: TRBV18; J: TRBJ2-4; CDR3: CASSPRTGQNIQYF; DNA: TGTGCCAGCTCACCACGGACGGGCCAAAACATTCAGTACTTC
D: NA; size: NA; V: TRBV19; J: TRBJ1-2; CDR3: CASSPRRGIGYTF; DNA: TGTGCCAGTAGTCCAAGACGGGGGATCGGCTACACCTTC
D: TRBD1; size: NA; V: TRBV29-1; J: TRBJ2-1; CDR3: CGIGQGGGEQFF; DNA: TGCGGTATAGGACAGGGTGGTGGTGAGCAGTTCTTC
D: NA; size: once; V: TRBV30; J: TRBJ1-6; CDR3: CACSGEGNSPLHF; DNA: TGTGCCTGCTCGGGCGAGGGGAATTCACCCCTCCACTTT